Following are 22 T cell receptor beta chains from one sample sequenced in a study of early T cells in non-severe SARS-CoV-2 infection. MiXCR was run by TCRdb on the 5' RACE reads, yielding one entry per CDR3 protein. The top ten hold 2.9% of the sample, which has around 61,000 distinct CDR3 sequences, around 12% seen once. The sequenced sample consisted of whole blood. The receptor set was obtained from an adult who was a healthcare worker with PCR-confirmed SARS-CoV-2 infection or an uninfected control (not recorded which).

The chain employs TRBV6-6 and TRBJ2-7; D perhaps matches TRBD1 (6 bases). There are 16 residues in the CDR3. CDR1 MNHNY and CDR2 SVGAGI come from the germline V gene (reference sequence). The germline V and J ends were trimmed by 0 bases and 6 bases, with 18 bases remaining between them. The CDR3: CASSYSVQGFLGEQYF. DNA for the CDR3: TGTGCCAGCAGTTACTCCGTGCAGGGGTTTCTGGGCGAGCAGTACTTC.

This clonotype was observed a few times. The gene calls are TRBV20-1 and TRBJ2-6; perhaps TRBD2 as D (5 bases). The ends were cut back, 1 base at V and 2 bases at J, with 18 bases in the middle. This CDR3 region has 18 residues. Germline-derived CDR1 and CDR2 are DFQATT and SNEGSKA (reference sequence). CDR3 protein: CSARARGRAEAGANVLTF. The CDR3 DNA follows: TGCAGTGCTAGAGCCCGAGGGCGAGCGGAGGCTGGGGCCAACGTCCTGACTTTC.

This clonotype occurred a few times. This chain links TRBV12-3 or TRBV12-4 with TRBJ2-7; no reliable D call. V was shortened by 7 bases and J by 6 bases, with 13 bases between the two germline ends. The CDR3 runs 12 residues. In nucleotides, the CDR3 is TGTGCCAGCACCTCGGACGGCCTCGAGCAGTACTTC. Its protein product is CASTSDGLEQYF.

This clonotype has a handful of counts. In DNA, the CDR3 is TGCGCCGTTACAGAGTCGACCTACGAGCAGTACTTC. As protein: CAVTESTYEQYF. The J gene is TRBJ2-7, the V gene TRBV10-1; the D is unclear. This CDR3 spans 12 amino acids. Trimming left V 11 bases short and J 2 bases short, with 13 bases between. Germline V gene lookup returns CDR1 WNHNN and CDR2 SYGVQD (reference sequence).

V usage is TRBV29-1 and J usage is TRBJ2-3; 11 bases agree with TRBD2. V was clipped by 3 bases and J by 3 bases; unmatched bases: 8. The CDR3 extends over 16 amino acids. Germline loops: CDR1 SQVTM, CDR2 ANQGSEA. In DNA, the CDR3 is TGCAGCGTTGACGGGCTCCTAGCGGGAGGTACAGATACGCAGTATTTT. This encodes CSVDGLLAGGTDTQYF.

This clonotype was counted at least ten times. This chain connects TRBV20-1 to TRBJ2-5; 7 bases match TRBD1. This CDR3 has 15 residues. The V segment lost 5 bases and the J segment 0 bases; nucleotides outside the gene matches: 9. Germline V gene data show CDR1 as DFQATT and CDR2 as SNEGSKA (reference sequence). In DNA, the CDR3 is TGCAGTGCTCCGGTGCCAGGGACAGACCAAGAGACCCAGTACTTC. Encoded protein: CSAPVPGTDQETQYF.

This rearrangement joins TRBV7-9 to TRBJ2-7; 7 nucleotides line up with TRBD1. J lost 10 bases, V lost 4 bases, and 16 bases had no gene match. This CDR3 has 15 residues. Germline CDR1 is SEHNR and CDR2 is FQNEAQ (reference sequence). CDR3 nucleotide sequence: TGTGCCAGCAGCTCTCGACAGGGCGTAATACGCGATCAGTACTTC. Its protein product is CASSSRQGVIRDQYF.

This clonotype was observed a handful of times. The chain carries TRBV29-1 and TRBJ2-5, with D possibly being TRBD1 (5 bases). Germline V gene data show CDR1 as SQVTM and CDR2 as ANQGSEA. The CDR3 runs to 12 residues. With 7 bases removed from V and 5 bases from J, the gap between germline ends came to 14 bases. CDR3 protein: CSGGRVGETQYF. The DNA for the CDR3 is TGCAGCGGCGGCAGGGTAGGGGAGACCCAGTACTTC.

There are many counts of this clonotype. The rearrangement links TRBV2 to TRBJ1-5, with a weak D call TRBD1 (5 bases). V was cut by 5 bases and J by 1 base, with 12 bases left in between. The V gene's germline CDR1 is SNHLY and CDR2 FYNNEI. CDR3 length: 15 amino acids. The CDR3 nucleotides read TGTGCCAGCAGTTCAGGGTCCCTAAGCAATCAGCCCCAGCATTTT. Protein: CASSSGSLSNQPQHF.

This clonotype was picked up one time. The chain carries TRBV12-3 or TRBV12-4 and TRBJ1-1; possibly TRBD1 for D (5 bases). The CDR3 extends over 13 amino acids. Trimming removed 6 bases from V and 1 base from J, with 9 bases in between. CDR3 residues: CASRRQGNTEAFF. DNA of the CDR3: TGTGCCAGCAGACGTCAGGGGAACACTGAAGCTTTCTTT.

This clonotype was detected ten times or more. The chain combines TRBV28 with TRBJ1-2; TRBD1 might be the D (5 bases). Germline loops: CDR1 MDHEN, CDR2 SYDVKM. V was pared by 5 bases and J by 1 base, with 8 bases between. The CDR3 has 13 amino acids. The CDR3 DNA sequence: TGTGCCAGCAGTATGACAGTTAACTATGGCTACACCTTC. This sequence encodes CASSMTVNYGYTF.

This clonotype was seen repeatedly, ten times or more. The CDR3 DNA is TGCAGTGGAACCAACCCCAGGGGTCCAGATACGCAGTATTTT. Its translation is CSGTNPRGPDTQYF. This chain joins TRBV20-1 and TRBJ2-3, with D possibly TRBD1 on 6 matching bases. V was shortened by 7 bases and J by 4 bases, with 18 bases between the two germline ends. Germline V CDR1 and CDR2: DFQATT, SNEGSKA (reference sequence). The CDR3 runs 14 residues.

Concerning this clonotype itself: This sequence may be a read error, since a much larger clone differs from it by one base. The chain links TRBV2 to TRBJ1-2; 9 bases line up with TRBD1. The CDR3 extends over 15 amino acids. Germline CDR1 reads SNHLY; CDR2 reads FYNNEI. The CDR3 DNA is TGTGCCATCAGTGAAGCCCCGGGACAGGGAAATGGCTACACCTTC. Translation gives CAISEAPGQGNGYTF.

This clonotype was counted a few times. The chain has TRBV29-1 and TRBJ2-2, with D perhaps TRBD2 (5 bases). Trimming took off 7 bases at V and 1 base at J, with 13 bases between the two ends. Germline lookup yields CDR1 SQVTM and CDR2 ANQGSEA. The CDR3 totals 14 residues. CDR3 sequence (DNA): TGCAGCGCCGGACTGGGGAAGAACACCGGGGAGCTGTTTTTT. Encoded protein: CSAGLGKNTGELFF.

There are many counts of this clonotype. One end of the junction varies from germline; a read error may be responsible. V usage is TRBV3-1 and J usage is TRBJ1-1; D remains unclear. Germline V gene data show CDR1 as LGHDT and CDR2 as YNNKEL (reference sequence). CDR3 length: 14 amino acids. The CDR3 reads CASSQGGGNSEAFF. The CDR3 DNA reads TGTGCCAGCAGCCAAGGAGGAGGGAACAGTGAAGCTTTCTTT.

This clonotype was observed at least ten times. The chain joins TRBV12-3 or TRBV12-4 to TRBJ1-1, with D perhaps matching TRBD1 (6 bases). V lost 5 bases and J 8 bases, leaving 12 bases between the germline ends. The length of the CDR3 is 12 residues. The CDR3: CASSPGQSEAFF. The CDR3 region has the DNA TGTGCCAGCAGTCCCGGACAGAGCGAAGCTTTCTTT.

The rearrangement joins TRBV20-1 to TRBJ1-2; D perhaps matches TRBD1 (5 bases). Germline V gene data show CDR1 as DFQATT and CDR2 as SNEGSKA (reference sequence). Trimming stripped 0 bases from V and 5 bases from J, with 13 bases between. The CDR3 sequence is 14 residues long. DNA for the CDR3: TGCAGTGCTAGAGACGCCGGGACTGAATATGGCTACACCTTC. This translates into CSARDAGTEYGYTF.

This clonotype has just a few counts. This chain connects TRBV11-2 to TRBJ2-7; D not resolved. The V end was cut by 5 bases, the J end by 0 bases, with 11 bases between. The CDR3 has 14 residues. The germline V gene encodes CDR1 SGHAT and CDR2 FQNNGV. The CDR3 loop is CASSRGRSSYEQYF. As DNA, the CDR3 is TGTGCCAGCAGCCGCGGACGGAGCTCCTACGAGCAGTACTTC.

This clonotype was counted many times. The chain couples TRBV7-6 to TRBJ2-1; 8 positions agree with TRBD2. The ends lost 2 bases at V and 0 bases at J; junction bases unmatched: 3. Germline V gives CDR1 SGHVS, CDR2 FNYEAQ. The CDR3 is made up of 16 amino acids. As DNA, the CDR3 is TGTGCCAGCAGCTTAAAGCGGGAGAGCTCCTACAATGAGCAGTTCTTC. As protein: CASSLKRESSYNEQFF.

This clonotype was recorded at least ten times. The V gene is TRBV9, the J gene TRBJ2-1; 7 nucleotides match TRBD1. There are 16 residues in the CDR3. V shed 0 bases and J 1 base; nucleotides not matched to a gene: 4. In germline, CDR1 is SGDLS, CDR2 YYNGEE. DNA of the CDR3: TGTGCCAGCAGCGTAGAGGGGGACAGATCCTACAATGAGCAGTTCTTC. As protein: CASSVEGDRSYNEQFF.

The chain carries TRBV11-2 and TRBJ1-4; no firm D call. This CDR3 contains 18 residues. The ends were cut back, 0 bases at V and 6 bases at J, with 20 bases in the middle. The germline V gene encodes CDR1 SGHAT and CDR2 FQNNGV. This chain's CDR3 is CASSLDLERPGDYEKLFF. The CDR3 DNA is TGTGCCAGCAGCTTAGATCTTGAACGCCCGGGTGACTATGAAAAACTGTTTTTT.

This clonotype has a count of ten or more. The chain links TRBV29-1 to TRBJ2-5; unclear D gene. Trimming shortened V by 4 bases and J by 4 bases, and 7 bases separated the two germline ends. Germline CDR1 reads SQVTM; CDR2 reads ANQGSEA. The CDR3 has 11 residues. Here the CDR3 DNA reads TGCAGCGTTGCGCCCCTAGAGACCCAGTACTTC. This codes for CSVAPLETQYF.